This T cell receptor (beta chain) was identified during a study of blood T cell repertoires in COVID-19. Study details: COVID-19 samples, acute and convalescent, were from the United States, Italy and Spain. Nucleic acid was either cDNA or gDNA, and it came from T cells, B-cell-depleted T cells, or PBMCs.

The CDR3 loop spans 16 amino acids. The germline V gene encodes CDR1 MNHEY and CDR2 SMNVEV (reference sequence). V trimming: 4 bases; J trimming: 5 bases; junction bases outside the gene matches: 9. Original methodology: Amplified reference gene primers provided the basis for estimating nucleated cell counts. The repertoire was sequenced with immunoSEQ multiplex PCR; TCRdb's copy has only in-frame clones and lacks some. For V, J and clone size, that table is used; D and trimming come from the DNA. The table has around 270,000 clones, over 75% seen once. The clonotype comes from a woman aged 45-60 years with acute or convalescent COVID-19. The chain combines TRBV27 with TRBJ2-2; TRBD2 matches at 8 bases. Sequenced sample: peripheral blood. In DNA, the CDR3 is TGTGCCAGCAGTTCCCCCCCGGGGGGGCGGACCGGGGAGCTGTTTTTT. It translates to CASSSPPGGRTGELFF.